What follows is one T cell receptor beta chain and its context. Its matching antigen is unknown. Arm-PCR of CDR3 regions and iRepertoire HTBI primers were the basis on which TCR beta libraries were built. In TCRdb, the multiplex PCR reads were re-called with MiXCR into one record per CDR3 protein. The table includes some 600,000 distinct CDR3 sequences, 16% detected once. This record comes from a study of regulatory T cells in long-lasting Graves disease. General study results and limits: Persistent Graves' patients had lower TCR diversity than newly diagnosed ones.

Time point of the sample: newly diagnosed GD, antithyroid drugs for less than 3 months. PBMC RNA served as the TCR library source. V was clipped by 0 bases and J by 4 bases, with 10 bases between them. The CDR3 has 14 residues. Germline CDR1 and CDR2: SGHNT and YYREEE (reference sequence). These sequences were also reported in another study, on T cells in Graves' hyperthyroidism and ophthalmopathy. That work states: Recently diagnosed hyperthyroidism of less than 2 months' duration affected patients aged 18 to 65. TCR CDR3 regions were first amplified by RT-PCR with HTBI primers. The model predicted ophthalmopathy a median approximately 6.3 months before onset.

The source was peripheral blood mononuclear cells (PBMCs), collected at new diagnosis, from a patient treated with antithyroid drugs. This clonotype originated in a man between 18 and 29 years old with Graves disease. This rearrangement joins TRBV5-4 to TRBJ1-2, with no clear D. In DNA, the CDR3 is TGTGCCAGCAGCTTGGTCGCCAGAAGCTATGGCTACACCTTC. As protein: CASSLVARSYGYTF.